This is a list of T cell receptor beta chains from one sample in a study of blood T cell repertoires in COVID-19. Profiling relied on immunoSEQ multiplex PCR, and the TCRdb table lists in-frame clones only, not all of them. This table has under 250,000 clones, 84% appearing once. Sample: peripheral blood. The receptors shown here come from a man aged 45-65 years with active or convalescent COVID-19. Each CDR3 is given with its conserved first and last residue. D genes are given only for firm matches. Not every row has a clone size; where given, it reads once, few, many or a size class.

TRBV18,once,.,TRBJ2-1,TGTGCCAGCTCACCACCGGGCCCCCGGGGCTCCTACAATGAGCAGTTCTTC,CASSPPGPRGSYNEQFF
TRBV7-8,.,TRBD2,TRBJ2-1,TGTGCCAGCAGCCGGGGGGGGGATTACAATGAGCAGTTCTTC,CASSRGGDYNEQFF
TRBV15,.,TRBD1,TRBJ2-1,TGTGCCACCAGCAGGGACAGGGTGAATGAGCAGTTCTTC,CATSRDRVNEQFF
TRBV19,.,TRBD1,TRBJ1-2,TGTGCCAGTAGTATCCCCGGGACAGGGGATGGCTACACCTTC,CASSIPGTGDGYTF
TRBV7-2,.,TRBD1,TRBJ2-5,TGTGCCAGCAGCTTAGGGATCCAGGGGGCCGGAGAGACCCAGTACTTC,CASSLGIQGAGETQYF
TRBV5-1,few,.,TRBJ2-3,TGCGCCAGCAGCTTGGTAGGTAGCCATACCTCGGATACGCAGTATTTT,CASSLVGSHTSDTQYF
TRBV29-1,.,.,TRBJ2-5,TGCAGCGTTGAGGCTGCCGTTCAAGAGACCCAGTACTTC,CSVEAAVQETQYF
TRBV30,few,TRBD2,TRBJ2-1,TGTGCCTGGACCACGGGGCTAGCGGGCTACAATGAGCAGTTCTTC,CAWTTGLAGYNEQFF
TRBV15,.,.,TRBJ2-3,TGTGCCACCAGCCCAGGGTCCCCCACAGATACGCAGTATTTT,CATSPGSPTDTQYF
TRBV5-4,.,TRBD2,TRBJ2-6,TGTGCCAGCAGCTCCCGACTAGCACTGTGGTCAGGGGCCAACGTCCTGACTTTC,CASSSRLALWSGANVLTF
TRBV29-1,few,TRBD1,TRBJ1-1,TGCAGCGTTGAAGATCGGGGGAGGACAGGGCGGAACACTGAAGCTTTCTTT,CSVEDRGRTGRNTEAFF
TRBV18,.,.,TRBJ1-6,TGTGCCAGCTCACCGAGCTCAACAGGGACACCTAATTCACCCCTCCACTTT,CASSPSSTGTPNSPLHF
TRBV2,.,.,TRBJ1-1,TGTGCCAGCAGTGCCAGGGGCACTGAAGCTTTCTTT,CASSARGTEAFF
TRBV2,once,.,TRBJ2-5,TGTGCCAGCGCAACTTACGAGACCCAGTACTTC,CASATYETQYF
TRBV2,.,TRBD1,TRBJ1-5,TGTGCCAGCTCTGGACAGGGACTCAATCAGCCCCAGCATTTT,CASSGQGLNQPQHF
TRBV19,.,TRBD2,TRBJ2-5,TGTGCCAGTCTCGGGGTTAGCGGGGGCCAAGAGACCCAGTACTTC,CASLGVSGGQETQYF
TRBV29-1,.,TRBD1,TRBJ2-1,TGCAGCGTGGGACAGGCCTACAATGAGCAGTTCTTC,CSVGQAYNEQFF
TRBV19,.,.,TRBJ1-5,TGTGCCAGTAGTATAGATGTCCCCCTCGTAAATCAGCCCCAGCATTTT,CASSIDVPLVNQPQHF
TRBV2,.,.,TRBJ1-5,TGTGCCAGCAGTGAATATAGGGGCGACGATCAGCCCCAGCATTTT,CASSEYRGDDQPQHF
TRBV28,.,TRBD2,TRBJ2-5,TGTGCCAGCAGTTCCGGACGACTAGCGGGAGTAAAGACCCAGTACTTC,CASSSGRLAGVKTQYF
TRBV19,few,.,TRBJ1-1,TGTGCCAGTAGCCCCGAGTGGGAGACTGAAGCTTTCTTT,CASSPEWETEAFF
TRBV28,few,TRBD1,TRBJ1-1,TGTGCCAGCAGTACATGGACAGGAAGAAACACTGAAGCTTTCTTT,CASSTWTGRNTEAFF
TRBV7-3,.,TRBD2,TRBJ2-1,TGTGCCAGCAGCTTACTAGCGGGGTACAATGAGCAGTTCTTC,CASSLLAGYNEQFF
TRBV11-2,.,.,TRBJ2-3,TGTGCCAGCAGCTTAGCTCTCTCCGTGGATACGCAGTATTTT,CASSLALSVDTQYF
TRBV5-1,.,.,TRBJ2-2,TGCGCCAGCAGCGTACAGGGAGTGGCGGCCGGGGAGCTGTTTTTT,CASSVQGVAAGELFF
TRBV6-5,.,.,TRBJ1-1,TGTGCCAGCAGATGGTCCACAGGGACGAACACTGAAGCTTTCTTT,CASRWSTGTNTEAFF
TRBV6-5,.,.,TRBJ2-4,TGTGCCAGCAGTACAGGGTCGGGGGCCAAAAACATTCAGTACTTC,CASSTGSGAKNIQYF
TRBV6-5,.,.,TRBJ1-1,TGTGCCAGCAGCCGTAGAGGGCAGAACACTGAAGCTTTCTTT,CASSRRGQNTEAFF
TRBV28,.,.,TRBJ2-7,TGTGCCACCTCCTCGGGGAACCTCTACGAGCAGTACTTC,CATSSGNLYEQYF
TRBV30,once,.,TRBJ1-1,TGTGCCTGGAGTGTACGAGGGAACACTGAAGCTTTCTTT,CAWSVRGNTEAFF
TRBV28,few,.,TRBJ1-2,TGTGCCAGCAGTTCGGGGACTCCGTCAGGGTATGGCTACACCTTC,CASSSGTPSGYGYTF
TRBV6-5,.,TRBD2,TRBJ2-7,TGTGCCAGCAGTTACGGGCTAGCGGGAGGCGCCTACGAGCAGTACTTC,CASSYGLAGGAYEQYF
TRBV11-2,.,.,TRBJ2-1,TGTGCCAGCAGCTTATTAAGAGGAGGGAATGAGCAGTTCTTC,CASSLLRGGNEQFF
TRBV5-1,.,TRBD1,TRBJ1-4,TGCGCCAGCAGCGCGGTCGGGACAGGGTTGGAAAAACTGTTTTTT,CASSAVGTGLEKLFF
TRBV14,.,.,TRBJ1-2,TGTGCCAGCAGCCAAGGACTTAACTATGGCTACACCTTC,CASSQGLNYGYTF
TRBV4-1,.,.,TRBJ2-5,TGCGCCAGCAGCCGCGCCTTAGGAGGGTGGCAAGAGACCCAGTACTTC,CASSRALGGWQETQYF